This TCR beta chain emerged from a study of T cell repertoires in cytomegalovirus infection. This CDR3 contains 13 residues. Per germline, CDR1 SGHVS and CDR2 FNYEAQ. Trimming shortened V by 1 base and J by 9 bases, and 10 bases separated the two germline ends. TCRdb re-derived calls from the reads in MiXCR, one entry per CDR3 protein. The data show a few hundred thousand distinct CDR3 sequences, with over 35% seen just once and around 48% held by the top ten. To note about this clonotype: Its antigen is not identified.

The source is a human donor in good health (CMV status not recorded). Some clones in this sample may be carry-over from other donors' samples. The V and J genes are TRBV7-6 and TRBJ2-1, with no clear D. Sequenced material: cultured PBMCs, taken from culture after CMV antigen stimulation. CDR3 amino acids: CASSLGPLVEQFF. The CDR3 DNA is TGTGCCAGCAGCTTAGGGCCCCTCGTTGAGCAGTTCTTC.